The 10 T cell receptor beta chains below all came from one sample that was sequenced in a study of control samples from healthy donors and cancer patients. Generated by immunoSEQ multiplex PCR, the TCRdb table keeps only in-frame clones and is missing some. Counted here are about 120,000 clones, 85% to 90% occurring once; the ten biggest clones make up around 1.1%. The sequencing input was PBMCs. The receptors originated from a woman aged 45 to 65 with colorectal cancer.

The chain links TRBV19 to TRBJ1-2; D uncertain. V dropped 7 bases and J dropped 8 bases, with 17 bases sitting between them. Germline CDR1 LNHDA, CDR2 SQIVND (reference sequence). The CDR3 length is 13 residues. The CDR3 spells CASKKAETDGYTF. CDR3 sequence (DNA): TGTGCCAGTAAGAAGGCCGAGACGGACGGCTACACCTTC.

The genes are TRBV2 and TRBJ1-1; 7 positions agree with TRBD1. This CDR3 region has 15 residues. Germline V gives CDR1 SNHLY, CDR2 FYNNEI. J was trimmed by 3 bases and V by 3 bases; bases with no gene match: 7. CDR3 in DNA: TGTGCCAGCAGTGATATTCAGGGGGGGCACACTGAAGCTTTCTTT. Translated, it gives CASSDIQGGHTEAFF. Combining the CDR3 with reference TRBV2 and TRBJ1-1 gives the whole variable domain EPEVTQTPSHQVTQMGQEVILRCVPISNHLYFYWYRQILGQKVEFLVSFYNNEISEKSEIFDDQFSVERPDGSNFTLKIRSTKLEDSAMYFCASSDIQGGHTEAFFGQGTRLTVV.

The chain has TRBV18 and TRBJ1-5; 9 bases align to TRBD1. Looked up from germline, CDR1 is KGHSH and CDR2 is LQKENI. J lost 4 bases, V lost 6 bases, and 4 bases had no gene match. The length of the CDR3 is 14 residues. CDR3 amino acids: CASSSGQGNQPQHF. The CDR3, as DNA: TGTGCCAGCTCCTCCGGACAGGGGAATCAGCCCCAGCATTTT.

This rearrangement joins TRBV3-1 (or the pseudogene TRBV3-2) to TRBJ1-1; D is possibly TRBD1 (6 bases). Trimming removed 5 bases at V and 1 base at J, with 11 bases between. CDR3 length: 14 residues. Germline CDR1 is LGHDT and CDR2 is YNNKEL (reference sequence). CDR3 loop: CASSFGTRNTEAFF. The CDR3 bases are TGTGCCAGCAGCTTCGGGACAAGGAACACTGAAGCTTTCTTT.

The genes are TRBV7-8 and TRBJ2-7; the D call may be TRBD1 or TRBD2 (6 bases each). Germline V gene lookup returns CDR1 SGHVS and CDR2 FQNEAQ. With 5 bases removed from V and 6 bases from J, the gap between germline ends came to 23 bases. The CDR3 runs 16 residues. The CDR3 here is CASSPILHGGGSEQYF. The CDR3 nucleotides read TGTGCCAGCAGCCCTATTCTACACGGGGGCGGTTCCGAGCAGTACTTC.

This sequence joins TRBV9 and TRBJ2-1, with 8 nucleotides matching TRBD2. This CDR3 has 18 residues. Trimming cost V 0 bases and J 5 bases; bases outside gene matches: 13. Germline V gene sequence: CDR1 SGDLS, CDR2 YYNGEE. CDR3 in amino acids: CASSVEAASRGGNNEQFF. CDR3 nucleotide sequence: TGTGCCAGCAGCGTAGAGGCGGCCAGCCGGGGGGGAAACAATGAGCAGTTCTTC.

This chain links TRBV5-1 with TRBJ1-4, with D uncertain. Per the germline V gene, CDR1 is SGHRS and CDR2 is YFSETQ. There are 15 residues in the CDR3. V was shortened by 5 bases and J by 0 bases, with 11 bases between the two germline ends. CDR3 DNA: TGCGCCAGCAGAAGGGAAATCGCAACTAATGAAAAACTGTTTTTT. It specifies CASRREIATNEKLFF.

V is TRBV18 and J is TRBJ1-2; D perhaps matches TRBD1 (5 bases). The CDR3 has 15 residues. CDR1 and CDR2 (germline): KGHSH, LQKENI. Trimming pared 1 base from V and 8 bases from J, leaving 17 bases between. CDR3 amino acids: CASSPLQQGGRGYTF. CDR3 nucleotide sequence: TGTGCCAGCTCACCACTTCAGCAGGGAGGCCGGGGCTACACCTTC. Together with reference TRBV18 and TRBJ1-2, the CDR3 gives the full variable domain: NAGVMQNPRHLVRRRGQEARLRCSPMKGHSHVYWYRQLPEEGLKFMVYLQKENIIDESGMPKERFSAEFPKEGPSILRIQQVVRGDSAAYFCASSPLQQGGRGYTFGSGTRLTVV.

The chain carries TRBV5-1 and TRBJ2-3; 7 bases agree with TRBD1. V trimming: 2 bases; J trimming: 5 bases; junction bases outside the gene matches: 5. Germline loops: CDR1 SGHRS, CDR2 YFSETQ. The CDR3 sequence is 14 residues long. The CDR3 coding sequence is TGCGCCAGCAGCTTAACAGGGGAAGTAGATACGCAGTATTTT. This sequence encodes CASSLTGEVDTQYF.

This clone was observed a few times. The chain carries TRBV5-6 and TRBJ2-3, with 9 bases fitting TRBD2. Germline-derived CDR1 and CDR2 are SGHDT and YYEEEE. The junction had 19 bases not matched to a gene; V was cut back by 7 bases and J by 4 bases. The CDR3 is 18 amino acids. This chain's CDR3 is CASSGSGGKIWSADTQYF. CDR3 coding DNA: TGTGCCAGCTCCGGTAGCGGGGGAAAGATTTGGTCGGCAGATACGCAGTATTTT.